What follows describes a single T cell receptor beta chain. Its antigen is as yet unknown. This sample is part of a study of cytomegalovirus exposure and HLA in healthy donors. Study-wide results and limits: The study labeled more than 150 TCR beta chains cytomegalovirus-associated.

The CDR3 length is 14 residues. The V end lost 3 bases, the J end lost 7 bases, and 13 bases lay between the germline ends. Germline values: CDR1 SNHLY, CDR2 FYNNEI. The repertoire was sequenced with immunoSEQ multiplex PCR; TCRdb's copy has only in-frame clones and lacks some. The sample includes roughly 120,000 clones, 86% of them seen just once. The origin of this receptor is a man in his late teens or twenties in good health and CMV-seronegative. Sequencing was carried out using PBMCs. The chain couples TRBV2 to TRBJ1-5; a weak D match, TRBD1 (5 bases). DNA of the CDR3: TGTGCCAGCAGTGAGGAGGGGCTCAGGCAGCCCCAGCATTTT. This codes for CASSEEGLRQPQHF. Based on the CDR3 plus reference TRBV2 and TRBJ1-5, the full variable domain is EPEVTQTPSHQVTQMGQEVILRCVPISNHLYFYWYRQILGQKVEFLVSFYNNEISEKSEIFDDQFSVERPDGSNFTLKIRSTKLEDSAMYFCASSEEGLRQPQHFGDGTRLSIL.